This T cell receptor (beta chain) was recovered during a study of T cell responses to AZD1222 COVID-19 vaccine. Whole-study results and caveats: Spike regions recognized by vaccine-associated CD4 TCRs spanned the protein, led by 160-218 and 743-854.

TCRdb keeps only in-frame clones here, not all; method: immunoSEQ multiplex PCR. Here the sample spans about 110,000 clones, less than 95% being singletons. About this clone itself: Its antigen is undetermined.

This clonotype was obtained from an adult in good health. The material sequenced was peripheral blood, taken on day 0 of AZD1222 vaccination.

The CDR3 DNA sequence: TGTGCCAGCAGCTTAGAAGTTCCAGCCTACTCTGGAAACACCATATATTTT. It is translated as CASSLEVPAYSGNTIYF. This chain uses TRBV7-8 with TRBJ1-3; D call uncertain. The CDR3 consists of 17 residues. V was pared by 1 base and J by 0 bases, with 13 bases between. Germline CDR1 and CDR2: SGHVS and FQNEAQ.